This is a list of T cell receptor beta chains from one sample in a study of blood T cells in healthy people across ages. TCRdb ran MiXCR on the 5' RACE reads and lists one entry per CDR3 protein. The top ten clones hold around 10% of a sample with hundreds of thousands of distinct CDR3 sequences, about 24% of them seen once. This sample was also put to use in a study of T cells of mothers and their children.

Sequenced sample: blood. The receptors originated from a boy under 18 in good health. CDR3s leave out the opening cysteine and the closing phenylalanine or tryptophan.

len	v_gene	j_gene	CDR3aa
11	TRBV15	TRBJ1-1	ATKKAMNTEAF
10	TRBV28	TRBJ1-1	ASSFSSTEAF
13	TRBV27	TRBJ2-2	ASSFKYSVVGELF
12	TRBV7-2	TRBJ2-7	ASSLAFGGYEQY
12	TRBV28	TRBJ2-4	ASNPAMMVNIQY
13	TRBV6-5	TRBJ2-2	ASSYVVPPTGELF
13	TRBV4-2	TRBJ1-1	ASSPPVTLGTEAF
13	TRBV19	TRBJ2-7	ASSIAARADYEQY
12	TRBV5-6	TRBJ2-7	ASSKGHTNYEQY
11	TRBV10-3	TRBJ2-7	AISAAPPYEQY
15	TRBV9	TRBJ2-3	ASSSLAGTGYTDTQY
11	TRBV12-3/TRBV12-4	TRBJ1-6	ASSPPGNSPLH
11	TRBV7-8	TRBJ2-4	ASTGRNENIQY
12	TRBV3-1	TRBJ1-6	ASSLGTGKSPLH
12	TRBV5-8	TRBJ2-7	ASSVQGGDYEQY
12	TRBV6-6	TRBJ2-1	ASKVRFSYNEQF
13	TRBV7-2	TRBJ2-3	ASRPTSGRADTQY
14	TRBV10-3	TRBJ2-3	AISAITSGGADTQY
13	TRBV11-2	TRBJ2-2	ASSWLLVSTGELF
15	TRBV15	TRBJ1-6	ATSRVVGTRIRSPLH
14	TRBV27	TRBJ1-1	ASSLNHRRGSTEAF
14	TRBV6-1	TRBJ2-3	ASSPLASRSTDTQY
14	TRBV15	TRBJ2-7	ATSTLRAGGSCEQY
14	TRBV6-1	TRBJ2-1	ASSVVGGGSGDEQF
11	TRBV18	TRBJ1-4	ASSPDLDRELF
14	TRBV28	TRBJ2-6	ASSSKWGSGANVLT
11	TRBV29-1	TRBJ1-1	SVRTGSLTEAF
9	TRBV30	TRBJ1-2	AWSVMGGYT
12	TRBV24-1	TRBJ2-5	ATSWGTSQETQY